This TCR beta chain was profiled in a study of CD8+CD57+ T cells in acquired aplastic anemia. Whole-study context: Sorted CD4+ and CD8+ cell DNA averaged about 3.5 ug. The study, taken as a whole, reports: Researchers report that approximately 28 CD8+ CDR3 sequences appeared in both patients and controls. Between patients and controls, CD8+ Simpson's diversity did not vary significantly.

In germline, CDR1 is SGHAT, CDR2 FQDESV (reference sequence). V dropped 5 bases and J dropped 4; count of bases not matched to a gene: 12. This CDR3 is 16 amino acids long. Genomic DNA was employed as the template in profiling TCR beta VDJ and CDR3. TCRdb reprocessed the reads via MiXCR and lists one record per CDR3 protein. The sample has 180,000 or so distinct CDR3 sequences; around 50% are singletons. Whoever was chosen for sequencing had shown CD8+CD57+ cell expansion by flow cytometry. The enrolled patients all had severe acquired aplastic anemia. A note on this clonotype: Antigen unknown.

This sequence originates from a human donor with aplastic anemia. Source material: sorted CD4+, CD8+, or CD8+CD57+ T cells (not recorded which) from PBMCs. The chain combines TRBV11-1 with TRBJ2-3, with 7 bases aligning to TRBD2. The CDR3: CASSVQAGPVADTQYF. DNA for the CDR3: TGTGCCAGCAGCGTTCAAGCGGGGCCGGTGGCAGATACGCAGTATTTT.